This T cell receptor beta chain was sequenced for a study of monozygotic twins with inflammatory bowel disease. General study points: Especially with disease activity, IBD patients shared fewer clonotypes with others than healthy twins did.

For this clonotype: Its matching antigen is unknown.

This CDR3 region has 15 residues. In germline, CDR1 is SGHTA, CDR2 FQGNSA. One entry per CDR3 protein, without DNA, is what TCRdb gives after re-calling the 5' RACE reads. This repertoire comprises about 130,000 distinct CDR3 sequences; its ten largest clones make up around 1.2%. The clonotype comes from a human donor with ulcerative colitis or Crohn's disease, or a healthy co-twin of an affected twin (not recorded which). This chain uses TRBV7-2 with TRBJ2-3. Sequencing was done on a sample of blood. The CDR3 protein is CASSLVRKNSDTQYF.